Listed below are T cell receptor beta chains from one sample, sequenced in a study of cytomegalovirus exposure and HLA in healthy donors. TCRdb's copy holds only in-frame clones and misses some; the assay was immunoSEQ multiplex PCR. This sample yields hundreds of thousands of clones, of which approximately 88% are seen a single time; roughly 0.7% belongs to the top ten. The sample was PBMCs. The receptors derive from a boy aged 2 to 9 in good health and CMV-seronegative. Each CDR3 is given with its conserved first and last residue. The order of the fields is J gene, D gene, V gene, clone size, CDR3 protein, CDR3 DNA. A D gene is named only where the DNA matches it firmly. Rows may omit the clone size; those that give it use once, few, many or a size class.

TRBJ2-2 TRBD2 TRBV11-3 . CASSLSGSHRVPGELFF TGTGCCAGCAGCCTTAGCGGGAGCCACCGGGTTCCCGGGGAGCTGTTTTTT
TRBJ2-4 . TRBV2 . CASGEDGNIQYF TGTGCCAGCGGGGAAGACGGAAACATTCAGTACTTC
TRBJ2-7 TRBD2 TRBV11-1 . CASSLASQGLAVLEQYF TGTGCCAGCAGCTTAGCGTCCCAAGGACTAGCGGTTCTCGAGCAGTACTTC
TRBJ2-2 . TRBV29-1 few CSADGRTGELFF TGCAGCGCCGATGGGAGAACCGGGGAGCTGTTTTTT
TRBJ1-3 TRBD1 TRBV6-1 . CASSGTGSGNTIYF TGTGCCAGCAGTGGGACAGGGTCTGGAAACACCATATATTTT
TRBJ2-3 TRBD2 TRBV4-2 . CASSQGLAGGPDTQYF TGTGCCAGCAGCCAAGGGTTAGCGGGGGGGCCAGATACGCAGTATTTT
TRBJ1-2 TRBD1 TRBV28 . CASSLSHSGDRDGYTF TGTGCCAGCAGTTTAAGCCATTCCGGGGACAGGGACGGCTACACCTTC
TRBJ1-4 TRBD1 TRBV6-5 once CASSSGTGNEKLFF TGTGCCAGCAGTTCCGGGACAGGGAATGAAAAACTGTTTTTT
TRBJ2-5 . TRBV15 . CATTGGVETSTQYF TGTGCCACCACTGGCGGAGTAGAGACGTCGACCCAGTACTTC
TRBJ2-1 TRBD2 TRBV7-9 once CSSSFTRLAGITYNEQFF TGTTCCAGCAGCTTTACGAGACTAGCGGGGATTACCTACAATGAGCAGTTCTTC
TRBJ2-3 TRBD2 TRBV11-2 . CASSSLAGGVPTDTQYF TGTGCCAGCAGCTCATTAGCGGGAGGGGTCCCCACAGATACGCAGTATTTT
TRBJ1-2 TRBD1 TRBV2 few CASSEGRGQDGYTF TGTGCCAGCAGTGAGGGCAGGGGGCAAGATGGCTACACCTTC
TRBJ2-5 . TRBV20-1 once CSAQGRETQYF TGCAGTGCTCAGGGGAGAGAGACCCAGTACTTC
TRBJ1-3 . TRBV2 few CASSDSRVGNTIYF TGTGCCAGCAGTGATAGCAGGGTCGGAAACACCATATATTTT
TRBJ2-1 . TRBV19 . CASNPTQGNSYNEQFF TGTGCCTCAAACCCTACTCAGGGGAACTCCTACAATGAGCAGTTCTTC
TRBJ1-2 TRBD1 TRBV6-5 . CASSYGDRGNDGYTF TGTGCCAGCAGTTACGGGGACAGGGGGAACGATGGCTACACCTTC
TRBJ2-7 TRBD1 TRBV11-2 . CASSPGTGGYEQYF TGTGCCAGCAGCCCTGGGACAGGGGGCTACGAGCAGTACTTC
TRBJ1-4 TRBD1 TRBV6-5 . CASTITQGAGEKLFF TGTGCCAGCACCATCACCCAGGGGGCAGGGGAAAAACTGTTTTTT
TRBJ2-1 . TRBV7-6 . CASSLSGYNEQFF TGTGCCAGCAGCTTATCAGGTTACAATGAGCAGTTCTTC
TRBJ1-5 . TRBV4-1 . CASSQVIRGARDQPQHF TGCGCCAGCAGCCAAGTGATTCGGGGGGCTAGAGATCAGCCCCAGCATTTT
TRBJ2-5 TRBD2 TRBV19 . CASSIAGGGSQETQYF TGTGCCAGTAGTATAGCGGGAGGGGGGTCCCAAGAGACCCAGTACTTC
TRBJ2-7 . TRBV2 . CASSEGYGGRSYEQYF TGTGCCAGCAGTGAGGGGTACGGGGGACGCTCCTACGAGCAGTACTTC
TRBJ1-5 TRBD1 TRBV6-5 . CASRKTGVGQPQHF TGTGCCAGCAGGAAGACAGGGGTAGGACAGCCCCAGCATTTT
TRBJ2-4 TRBD2 TRBV29-1 . CSVEVASRDGLAGGQNIQYF TGCAGCGTTGAGGTGGCCTCAAGGGATGGCCTAGCGGGCGGACAAAACATTCAGTACTTC
TRBJ2-1 TRBD1 TRBV30 once CAWNSRDRRPYNEQFF TGTGCCTGGAACTCCCGGGACAGGCGTCCCTACAATGAGCAGTTCTTC
TRBJ1-1 TRBD1 TRBV5-1 . CASSLDGTASVYTEAFF TGCGCCAGCAGCTTGGACGGGACAGCCAGCGTTTACACTGAAGCTTTCTTT
TRBJ2-3 TRBD2 TRBV5-6 . CASSPGPSGGNTDTQYF TGTGCCAGCAGCCCGGGGCCTAGCGGGGGAAACACAGATACGCAGTATTTT
TRBJ2-7 TRBD2 TRBV19 . CASSTGGYEQYF TGTGCCAGTAGTACGGGGGGGTACGAGCAGTACTTC
TRBJ1-5 . TRBV6-5 few CASSYRGNQPQHF TGTGCCAGCAGTTACCGGGGAAATCAGCCCCAGCATTTT
TRBJ2-5 TRBD2 TRBV4-1 few CASSQEGLAVRETQYF TGCGCCAGCAGCCAAGAGGGACTAGCGGTTCGAGAGACCCAGTACTTC
TRBJ2-7 TRBD2 TRBV6-1 . CASKPGLAGVNEQYF TGTGCCAGCAAACCGGGACTAGCGGGAGTGAACGAGCAGTACTTC
TRBJ2-3 . TRBV13 . CASSFSGTDTQYF TGTGCCAGCAGCTTCAGCGGCACAGATACGCAGTATTTT
TRBJ2-7 . TRBV7-9 . CASSLVGRSYEQYF TGTGCCAGCAGCTTAGTTGGCAGAAGCTACGAGCAGTACTTC
TRBJ2-1 TRBD2 TRBV7-9 . CASSLGLASNEQFF TGTGCCAGCAGCTTGGGACTAGCAAGTAATGAGCAGTTCTTC
TRBJ2-1 . TRBV30 . CAFKAGEYNEQFF TGTGCCTTTAAGGCAGGCGAATACAATGAGCAGTTCTTC
TRBJ1-3 TRBD1 TRBV6-5 . CASSYQQGISGNTIYF TGTGCCAGCAGTTACCAACAGGGGATCTCTGGAAACACCATATATTTT
TRBJ2-1 . TRBV1 . CTIPEAGGLVSEQFF TGCACCATACCGGAAGCGGGGGGCCTCGTTTCTGAGCAGTTCTTC
TRBJ2-7 TRBD1 TRBV6-1 . CASSETGYEQYF TGTGCCAGCAGTGAGACAGGGTACGAGCAGTACTTC
TRBJ1-2 TRBD1 TRBV2 . CASSVQGQTRGYTF TGTGCCAGCAGTGTACAGGGGCAAACTAGGGGCTACACCTTC
TRBJ2-6 TRBD1 TRBV7-6 . CASSRGTGLSGANVLTF TGTGCCAGCAGCCGCGGGACAGGGCTCTCTGGGGCCAACGTCCTGACTTTC
TRBJ2-6 . TRBV29-1 . CSVGEPWTNVLTF TGCAGCGTAGGGGAACCTTGGACCAACGTCCTGACTTTC
TRBJ1-4 TRBD1 TRBV30 . CAWGGGDRAEKLFF TGTGCCTGGGGGGGAGGGGACAGGGCCGAAAAACTGTTTTTT
TRBJ1-1 . TRBV2 . CASGLGGYAEAFF TGTGCCAGCGGGTTGGGGGGATACGCTGAAGCTTTCTTT
TRBJ2-1 TRBD1 TRBV19 . CASEPGQTNNEQFF TGTGCCAGTGAGCCGGGACAGACCAACAATGAGCAGTTCTTC
TRBJ2-1 TRBD2 TRBV29-1 . CSATGTSGSSYNEQFF TGCAGCGCAACCGGGACTAGCGGGAGCTCCTACAATGAGCAGTTCTTC